The source of this T cell receptor beta chain is a study of blood T cell repertoires in COVID-19. Study summary: Material from acute and convalescent COVID-19 was sourced from the United States, Italy and Spain. The cDNA or gDNA used as material had been derived from T cells, B-cell-depleted T cells, or PBMCs.

Under the authors' procedure: Nucleated cell number was recorded as an estimate derived from reference gene primer amplification. Sequencing used immunoSEQ multiplex PCR; TCRdb keeps in-frame clones, though not all of them. D and trimming were read from the DNA, whereas the V and J calls and clone size are those reported in that table. The table shows roughly 80,000 clones, with approximately 78% occurring only once. Germline loops: CDR1 WNHNN, CDR2 SYGVQD (reference sequence). The CDR3 has 14 residues. Trimming removed 4 bases at V and 4 bases at J, with 12 bases between. The sequence was collected from a human donor in a cohort sampled during active COVID-19. The sample consisted of peripheral blood. V and J are TRBV10-1 and TRBJ2-3; a weak D match, TRBD2 (7 bases). CDR3 DNA sequence: TGCGCCAGCAGTGGGACTAGGGGGGCAGATACGCAGTATTTT. Its translation is CASSGTRGADTQYF.